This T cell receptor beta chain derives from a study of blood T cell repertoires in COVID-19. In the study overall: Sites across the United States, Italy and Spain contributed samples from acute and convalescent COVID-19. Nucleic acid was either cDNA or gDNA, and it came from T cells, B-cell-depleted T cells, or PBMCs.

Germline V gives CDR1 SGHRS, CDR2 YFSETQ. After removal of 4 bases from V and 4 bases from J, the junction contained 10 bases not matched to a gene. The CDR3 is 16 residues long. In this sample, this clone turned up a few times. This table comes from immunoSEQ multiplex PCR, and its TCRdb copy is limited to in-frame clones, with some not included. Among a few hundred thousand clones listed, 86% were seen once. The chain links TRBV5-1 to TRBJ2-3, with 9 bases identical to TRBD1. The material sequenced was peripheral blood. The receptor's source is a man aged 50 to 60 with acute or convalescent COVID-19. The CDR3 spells CASSRPAGQGSDTQYF. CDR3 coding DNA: TGCGCCAGCAGCCGCCCCGCGGGACAGGGTTCAGATACGCAGTATTTT.